The clone carrying this T cell receptor beta chain was counted once. Its ends do not fully match the called genes, so a read error is possible. Use of 60 Vbeta and 13 Jbeta primers characterized the PCR. Produced via immunoSEQ multiplex PCR; TCRdb's table is partial and in-frame only. The sample holds about 260,000 clones; roughly 86% are singletons and the top ten take 2% to 2.5%. The record originates from a study of cytomegalovirus exposure and HLA in healthy donors. The germline V gene has CDR1 SGHDN and CDR2 FVKESK. The CDR3 loop spans 14 amino acids. The sequence derives from a woman between 40 and 55 years old in good health and CMV-seropositive. This chain uses TRBV14 with TRBJ1-3; 12 positions match TRBD1. Sequenced: PBMCs. CDR3 protein: CASSLRDRGLRQDF. CDR3 in DNA: TGTGCCAGCAGCCTCCGGGACAGGGGGCTGAGGCAGGATTTT.